These T cell receptor beta chains were read from a single sample in a study of control samples from healthy donors and cancer patients. Profiled with immunoSEQ multiplex PCR; TCRdb holds only in-frame clones, not every one. The table lists approximately 120,000 clones, around 89% of them singletons. Sequenced sample: blood. These receptor sequences come from a woman aged 45-60 years in good health. Both conserved end residues are part of each CDR3. D genes are given only for firm matches. Part of the rows lack a size; the others show once, few, many or a class for expanded clones.

j_call v_call d_call clone_size cdr3_aa cdr3_nt
TRBJ2-1 TRBV10-3 TRBD2 NA CAISDVAGGSQNEQFF TGTGCCATCAGTGATGTGGCGGGGGGTAGTCAGAATGAGCAGTTCTTC
TRBJ1-1 TRBV6-5 NA NA CASSFPGNTEAFF TGTGCCAGCAGTTTCCCGGGAAACACTGAAGCTTTCTTT
TRBJ1-6 TRBV6-2/TRBV6-3 NA NA CASSYGDVNSPLHF TGTGCCAGCAGTTACGGGGACGTTAATTCACCCCTCCACTTT
TRBJ1-5 TRBV7-9 TRBD1 NA CASSFGQGDGQPQHF TGTGCCAGCAGCTTTGGACAGGGGGACGGTCAGCCCCAGCATTTT
TRBJ2-5 TRBV12-3/TRBV12-4 NA once CASSFQETQYF TGTGCCAGCAGTTTTCAAGAGACCCAGTACTTC
TRBJ1-2 TRBV9 NA NA CASSPKVAANYGYTF TGTGCCAGCAGCCCGAAGGTGGCCGCTAACTATGGCTACACCTTC
TRBJ2-6 TRBV9 NA NA CASSVNRGGGSGANVLTF TGTGCCAGCAGCGTCAACAGGGGAGGGGGCTCTGGGGCCAACGTCCTGACTTTC
TRBJ2-3 TRBV7-3 NA NA CASSSGPSDTQYF TGTGCCAGCAGCTCCGGACCGTCAGATACGCAGTATTTT
TRBJ1-2 TRBV12-3/TRBV12-4 NA NA CASSLGGYYGYTF TGTGCCAGCAGTTTAGGGGGATACTATGGCTACACCTTC
TRBJ1-5 TRBV11-2 NA NA CASSEGSPARPQHF TGTGCCAGCAGTGAGGGCAGCCCCGCACGGCCCCAGCATTTT
TRBJ1-1 TRBV6-5 NA NA CASSYEGGGTEAFF TGTGCCAGCAGTTACGAGGGGGGTGGCACTGAAGCTTTCTTT
TRBJ1-1 TRBV18 NA NA CASSPPGVRNTEAFF TGTGCCAGCTCACCACCGGGGGTCAGGAACACTGAAGCTTTCTTT